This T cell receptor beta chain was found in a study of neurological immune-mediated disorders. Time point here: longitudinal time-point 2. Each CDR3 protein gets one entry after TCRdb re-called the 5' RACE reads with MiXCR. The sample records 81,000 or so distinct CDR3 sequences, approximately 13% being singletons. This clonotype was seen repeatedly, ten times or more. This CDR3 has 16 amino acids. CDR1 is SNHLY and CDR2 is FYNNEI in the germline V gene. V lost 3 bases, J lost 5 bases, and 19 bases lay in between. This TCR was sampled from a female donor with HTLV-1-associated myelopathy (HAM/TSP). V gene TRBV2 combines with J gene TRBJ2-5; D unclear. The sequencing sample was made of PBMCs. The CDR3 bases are TGTGCCAGCAGTGACCCCAGACCCATGGGTGGGGAGACCCAGTACTTC. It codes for CASSDPRPMGGETQYF.